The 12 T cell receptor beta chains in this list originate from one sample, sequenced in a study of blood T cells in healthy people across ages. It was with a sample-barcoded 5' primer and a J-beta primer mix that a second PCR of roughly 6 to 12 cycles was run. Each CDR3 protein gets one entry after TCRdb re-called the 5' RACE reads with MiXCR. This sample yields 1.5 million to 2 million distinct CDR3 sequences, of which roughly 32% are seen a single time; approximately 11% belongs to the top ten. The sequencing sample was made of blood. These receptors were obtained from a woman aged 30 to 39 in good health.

The CDR3 DNA follows: TGTGCCAGCAGCCAAGATTGGGAGGGCCCTGGAAACACCATATATTTT. This codes for CASSQDWEGPGNTIYF. The rearrangement links TRBV3-1 to TRBJ1-3, with D hard to call. The CDR3 length is 16 residues. V was trimmed by 0 bases and J by 2 bases, leaving 11 bases between them. The germline gives CDR1 LGHDT, CDR2 YNNKEL (reference sequence).

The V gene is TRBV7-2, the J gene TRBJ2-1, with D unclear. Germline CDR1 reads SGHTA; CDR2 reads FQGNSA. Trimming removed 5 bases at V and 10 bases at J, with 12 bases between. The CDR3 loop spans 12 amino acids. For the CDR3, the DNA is TGTGCCAGCAGCCCTACCGCGAGGGAGCAGTTCTTC. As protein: CASSPTAREQFF.

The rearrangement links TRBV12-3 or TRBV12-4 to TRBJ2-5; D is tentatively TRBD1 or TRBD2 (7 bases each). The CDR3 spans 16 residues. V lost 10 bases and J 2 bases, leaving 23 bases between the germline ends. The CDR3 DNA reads TGTGCCAAAGGGGGGGGCGGGACAGATCAACAAGAGACCCAGTACTTC. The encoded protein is CAKGGGGTDQQETQYF.

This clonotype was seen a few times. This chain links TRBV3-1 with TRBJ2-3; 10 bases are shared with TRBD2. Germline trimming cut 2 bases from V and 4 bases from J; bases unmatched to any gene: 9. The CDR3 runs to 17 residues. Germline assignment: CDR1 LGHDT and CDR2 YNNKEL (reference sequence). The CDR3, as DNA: TGTGCCAGCAGCCAACCCCTAGCGGGAGAAGGTGCAGATACGCAGTATTTT. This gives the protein CASSQPLAGEGADTQYF.

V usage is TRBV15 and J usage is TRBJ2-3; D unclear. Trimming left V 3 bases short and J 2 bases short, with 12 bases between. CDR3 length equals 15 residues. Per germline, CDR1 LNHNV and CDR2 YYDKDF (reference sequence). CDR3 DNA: TGTGCCACCAGCAGGAACGGACGGTCCACAGATACGCAGTATTTT. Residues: CATSRNGRSTDTQYF.

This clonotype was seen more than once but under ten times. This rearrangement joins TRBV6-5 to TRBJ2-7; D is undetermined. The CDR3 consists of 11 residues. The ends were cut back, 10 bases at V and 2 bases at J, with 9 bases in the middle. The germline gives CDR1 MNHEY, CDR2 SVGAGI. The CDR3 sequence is CATAGAYEQYF. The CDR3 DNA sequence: TGTGCCACCGCAGGTGCCTACGAGCAGTACTTC.

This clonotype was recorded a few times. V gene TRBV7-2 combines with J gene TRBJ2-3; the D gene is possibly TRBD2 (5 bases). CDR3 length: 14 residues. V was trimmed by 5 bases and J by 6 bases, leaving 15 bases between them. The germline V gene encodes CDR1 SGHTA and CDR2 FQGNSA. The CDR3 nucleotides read TGTGCCAGCAGCCACCGGGATTTCGTGGATACGCAGTATTTT. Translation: CASSHRDFVDTQYF.

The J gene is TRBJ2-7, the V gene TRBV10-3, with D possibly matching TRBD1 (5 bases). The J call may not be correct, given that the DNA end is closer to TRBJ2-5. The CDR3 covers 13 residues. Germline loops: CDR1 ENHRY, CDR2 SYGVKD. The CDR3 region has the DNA TGTGCCATCAATCGTGACACGCAGGGGACCCAGTACTTC. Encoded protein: CAINRDTQGTQYF.

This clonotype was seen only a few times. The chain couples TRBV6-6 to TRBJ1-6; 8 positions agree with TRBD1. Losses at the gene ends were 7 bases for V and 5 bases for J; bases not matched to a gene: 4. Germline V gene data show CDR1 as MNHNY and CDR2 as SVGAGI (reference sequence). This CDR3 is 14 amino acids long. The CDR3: CASTQDRDNSPLHF. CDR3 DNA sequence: TGTGCCAGCACCCAGGACAGGGATAATTCACCCCTCCACTTT.

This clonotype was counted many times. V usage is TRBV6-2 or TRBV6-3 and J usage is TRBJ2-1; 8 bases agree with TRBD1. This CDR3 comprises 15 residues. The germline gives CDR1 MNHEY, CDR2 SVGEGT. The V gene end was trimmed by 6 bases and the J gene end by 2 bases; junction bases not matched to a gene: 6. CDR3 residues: CASRTAGGPYNEQFF. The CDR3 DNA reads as TGTGCCAGCAGAACAGCAGGGGGCCCCTACAATGAGCAGTTCTTC.

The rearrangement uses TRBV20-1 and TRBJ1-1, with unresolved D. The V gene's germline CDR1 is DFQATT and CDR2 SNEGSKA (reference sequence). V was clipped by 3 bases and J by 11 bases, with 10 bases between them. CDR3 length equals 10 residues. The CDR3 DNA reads TGCAGTGCTAGTGAGTGGAACGCTTTCTTT. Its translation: CSASEWNAFF.

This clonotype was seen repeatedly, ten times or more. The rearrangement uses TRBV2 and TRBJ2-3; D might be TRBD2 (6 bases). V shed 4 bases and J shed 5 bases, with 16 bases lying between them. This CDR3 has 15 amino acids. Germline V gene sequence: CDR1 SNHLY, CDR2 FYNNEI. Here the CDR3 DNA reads TGTGCCAGCAGTGTGGTCGGGAGTGGAAGAGATACGCAGTATTTT. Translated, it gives CASSVVGSGRDTQYF.